The 19 T cell receptor beta chains in this list originate from one sample, sequenced in a study of follicular helper T cells after annual influenza vaccination. Profiling relied on immunoSEQ multiplex PCR, and the TCRdb table lists in-frame clones only, not all of them. In the table there are around 25,000 clones, 65% to 85% of which are singletons. Time point in this sample: 2014-2015 season, pre-vaccination. Source: CXCR5+ CD38- circulating T follicular helper cells from blood, taken on the day of influenza vaccination. Subset indicated: circulating Tfh, non-naive CD4+CXCR5+PD-1+ (ICOS+CD38+ or ICOS-CD38-). These receptors were taken from an adult who received the influenza vaccine.

This rearrangement joins TRBV6-1 to TRBJ1-4; TRBD1 agrees at 7 bases. J was trimmed by 8 bases and V by 5 bases; bases with no gene match: 8. This CDR3 contains 14 residues. CDR1 is MNHNS and CDR2 is SASEGT in the germline V gene. CDR3 bases: TGTGCCAGCAGTTTCCGGGACAGCCAAGAAAAACTGTTTTTT. Protein: CASSFRDSQEKLFF.

The V call is TRBV6-1, the J call TRBJ2-7; tentative D call: TRBD2 (6 bases). Trimming removed 6 bases at V and 3 bases at J, with 12 bases between. Germline CDR1 and CDR2: MNHNS and SASEGT. This CDR3 spans 13 amino acids. For the CDR3, the DNA is TGTGCCAGCAGGAGGACCGGGGGCTACGAGCAGTACTTC. Translation gives CASRRTGGYEQYF.

The genes are TRBV7-8 and TRBJ1-5; 7 bases are shared with TRBD1. The CDR3 is 15 residues long. Germline CDR1 reads SGHVS; CDR2 reads FQNEAQ. Losses at the gene ends were 4 bases for V and 6 bases for J; bases not matched to a gene: 9. This CDR3 reads CASSSPGQTPQPQHF. CDR3 coding DNA: TGTGCCAGCAGCTCTCCGGGACAGACACCTCAGCCCCAGCATTTT.

V gene TRBV7-9 combines with J gene TRBJ2-1, with 7 bases that match TRBD2. This CDR3 spans 16 amino acids. Losses at the gene ends were 2 bases for V and 4 bases for J; bases not matched to a gene: 8. Germline CDR1 is SEHNR and CDR2 is FQNEAQ (reference sequence). The CDR3 region is CASSLLGLAEYNEQFF. For the CDR3, the DNA is TGTGCCAGCAGCTTATTGGGCCTAGCGGAGTACAATGAGCAGTTCTTC.

CDR3 amino acids: CASSILAEGRRNGYTF. The CDR3 nucleotides are TGTGCCAGCAGTATCCTAGCGGAGGGGAGGAGAAATGGCTACACCTTC. V gene TRBV6-6 combines with J gene TRBJ1-2; maybe TRBD1 (5 bases). Germline V gene sequence: CDR1 MNHNY, CDR2 SVGAGI (reference sequence). The germline V and J ends were trimmed by 5 bases and 6 bases, with 22 bases remaining between them. CDR3 size: 16 residues.

This clone was found a few times. CDR3 protein: CASRKDSRANYGYTF. The CDR3 coding sequence is TGTGCCAGCAGGAAGGACAGCCGTGCTAACTATGGCTACACCTTC. V gene TRBV2 combines with J gene TRBJ1-2; a weak D match, TRBD1 (6 bases). This CDR3 is built from 15 residues. V lost 6 bases, J lost 0 bases, and 14 bases lay in between. Germline-derived CDR1 and CDR2 are SNHLY and FYNNEI.

The CDR3 is CASSLDARADNEQFF. CDR3 in DNA: TGCGCCAGCAGCCTTGACGCGCGGGCGGACAATGAGCAGTTCTTC. The chain recombines TRBV4-1 with TRBJ2-1; maybe TRBD2 (5 bases). The V and J ends lost 4 bases and 5 bases respectively, with 15 bases between them. This CDR3 contains 15 residues. The germline V gene has CDR1 MGHRA and CDR2 YSYEKL.

The chain links TRBV11-2 to TRBJ2-1, with 10 positions matching TRBD2. The CDR3 is 16 amino acids. Germline values: CDR1 SGHAT, CDR2 FQNNGV. The J segment lost 6 bases and the V segment lost 5 bases, leaving 10 bases of the junction unmatched. CDR3 protein: CASSQTSSGGGNEQFF. CDR3 DNA: TGTGCCAGCAGCCAAACGTCTAGCGGGGGCGGCAATGAGCAGTTCTTC. Full variable domain (outside the CDR3, taken from reference TRBV11-2 and TRBJ2-1): EAGVAQSPRYKIIEKRQSVAFWCNPISGHATLYWYQQILGQGPKLLIQFQNNGVVDDSQLPKDRFSAERLKGVDSTLKIQPAKLEDSAVYLCASSQTSSGGGNEQFFGPGTRLTVL.

The chain is built from TRBV5-1 and TRBJ1-2; the match to TRBD1 covers 9 bases. Losses at the gene ends were 3 bases for V and 8 bases for J; bases not matched to a gene: 5. The germline V gene encodes CDR1 SGHRS and CDR2 YFSETQ. This CDR3 region has 13 residues. The CDR3 sequence: CASSWTGAEGYTF. The CDR3 region has the DNA TGCGCCAGCAGCTGGACAGGGGCGGAAGGCTACACCTTC. Full variable domain (missing parts from reference TRBV5-1 and TRBJ1-2): KAGVTQTPRYLIKTRGQQVTLSCSPISGHRSVSWYQQTPGQGLQFLFEYFSETQRNKGNFPGRFSGRQFSNSRSEMNVSTLELGDSALYLCASSWTGAEGYTFGSGTRLTVV.

CDR3 nucleotides: TGTGCCAGCAGGGTAGGGGGAATGAACACTGAAGCTTTCTTT. Translation: CASRVGGMNTEAFF. The genes are TRBV6-6 and TRBJ1-1; tentative D call: TRBD1 (6 bases). V was shortened by 6 bases and J by 0 bases, with 11 bases between the two germline ends. The CDR3 has 14 amino acids. The germline gives CDR1 MNHNY, CDR2 SVGAGI (reference sequence).

V and J are TRBV6-6 and TRBJ1-6, with D possibly matching TRBD1 (5 bases). V lost 6 bases and J lost 0, with 9 bases in between. Looked up from germline, CDR1 is MNHNY and CDR2 is SVGAGI (reference sequence). The CDR3 spans 15 residues. Here the CDR3 DNA reads TGTGCCAGCAGGGGGCGGGGCTCCTATAATTCACCCCTCCACTTT. Amino acid sequence: CASRGRGSYNSPLHF.

The sample holds a few counts of this clone. The chain employs TRBV10-3 and TRBJ1-1; D unresolved. The V gene lost 2 bases and the J gene lost 7 bases, with 8 bases spanning the gap. The CDR3 loop spans 12 amino acids. Germline V gene lookup returns CDR1 ENHRY and CDR2 SYGVKD. CDR3 sequence: CAISEKTDEAFF. Written as DNA, the CDR3 is TGTGCCATCAGTGAGAAAACAGATGAAGCTTTCTTT.

Only one count was recorded for this clone. This sequence joins TRBV28 and TRBJ2-5, with TRBD1 matching 9 bases. Germline loops: CDR1 MDHEN, CDR2 SYDVKM. CDR3 length: 15 residues. The V and J ends lost 5 bases and 5 bases, in that order; junction bases with no gene match: 9. The CDR3 is CASSPTGTGLETQYF. CDR3 in DNA: TGTGCCAGCAGTCCGACCGGGACAGGGCTTGAGACCCAGTACTTC.

This clone has more than one count but fewer than ten. This chain uses TRBV6-1 with TRBJ1-1; D unclear. V was trimmed by 6 bases and J by 1 base, leaving 6 bases between them. Germline-derived CDR1 and CDR2 are MNHNS and SASEGT. The CDR3 runs 12 residues. Here the CDR3 reads CASSRRNTEAFF. The CDR3 nucleotides read TGTGCCAGCAGCCGTAGGAACACTGAAGCTTTCTTT.

This chain joins TRBV15 and TRBJ1-1; TRBD1 might be the D (6 bases). Germline V gene data show CDR1 as LNHNV and CDR2 as YYDKDF (reference sequence). The CDR3 has 13 amino acids. With 8 bases removed from V and 4 bases from J, the gap between germline ends came to 14 bases. As DNA, the CDR3 is TGTGCCACCGGTAGGGGGAAGGGCACTGAAGCTTTCTTT. It specifies CATGRGKGTEAFF.

The chain recombines TRBV2 with TRBJ1-1; no clear D gene. Trimming took off 3 bases at V and 3 bases at J, with 14 bases between the two ends. The CDR3 extends over 15 amino acids. CDR1 and CDR2 (germline): SNHLY, FYNNEI. In DNA form, the CDR3 reads TGTGCCAGCAGTGATGGCGGCCGACGATACACTGAAGCTTTCTTT. Translating it yields CASSDGGRRYTEAFF.

CDR3 coding DNA: TGTGCCAGTAGTATAGTCGGATTGGGGAGAGCTAACTATGGCTACACCTTC. Amino acids: CASSIVGLGRANYGYTF. The chain uses TRBV19 and TRBJ1-2; no firm D call. CDR1 and CDR2 (germline): LNHDA, SQIVND (reference sequence). Trimming cost V 1 base and J 0 bases, with 15 bases left between them. This CDR3 spans 17 amino acids.

V gene TRBV18 combines with J gene TRBJ1-1, with D perhaps TRBD1 (6 bases). The germline V gene encodes CDR1 KGHSH and CDR2 LQKENI. The CDR3 is made up of 14 amino acids. The ends were cut back, 0 bases at V and 4 bases at J, with 9 bases in the middle. CDR3 in amino acids: CASSPPQGSTEAFF. CDR3 nucleotide sequence: TGTGCCAGCTCACCACCACAGGGAAGCACTGAAGCTTTCTTT. Filled out from reference TRBV18 and TRBJ1-1, the complete variable domain reads NAGVMQNPRHLVRRRGQEARLRCSPMKGHSHVYWYRQLPEEGLKFMVYLQKENIIDESGMPKERFSAEFPKEGPSILRIQQVVRGDSAAYFCASSPPQGSTEAFFGQGTRLTVV.

This chain connects TRBV5-1 to TRBJ2-3; TRBD2 might be the D (6 bases). This CDR3 has 16 residues. Trimming removed 5 bases at V and 2 bases at J, with 18 bases between. Germline V gene lookup returns CDR1 SGHRS and CDR2 YFSETQ. CDR3 region: CASRHRAGSSTDTQYF. For the CDR3, the DNA is TGCGCCAGCAGGCATCGGGCGGGAAGTTCCACAGATACGCAGTATTTT. Full variable domain (remainder filled in from reference TRBV5-1 and TRBJ2-3): KAGVTQTPRYLIKTRGQQVTLSCSPISGHRSVSWYQQTPGQGLQFLFEYFSETQRNKGNFPGRFSGRQFSNSRSEMNVSTLELGDSALYLCASRHRAGSSTDTQYFGPGTRLTVL.